The text below deals with one TCR beta chain. Its matching antigen is unknown. CD45RO negativity and positive selection for CCR7 defined naive CD8 cells, a population that excluded terminally differentiated effector memory CD45RA+ cells. Assay used: immunoSEQ multiplex PCR; TCRdb lists only in-frame clones, some missing. The data show under 2,000,000 clones, just under 95% seen once. This entry belongs to a study of shared clonotypes between healthy human individuals. The V end lost 2 bases, the J end lost 7 bases, and 3 bases lay between the germline ends. The CDR3 extends over 11 amino acids. The germline V gene has CDR1 SGHTA and CDR2 FQGNSA. Study results and caveats: Researchers found naive subsets generally carried larger estimated richness than memory subsets.

The sequence was collected from a man aged 18 to 29 in good health. This chain links TRBV7-2 with TRBJ2-1; D call uncertain. Material for sequencing was naive CD8+ T cells sorted from blood. DNA of the CDR3: TGTGCCAGCAGCTTATTGAATGAGCAGTTCTTC. This codes for CASSLLNEQFF.